This entry lists 25 T cell receptor beta chains sequenced from one sample in a study of cytomegalovirus exposure and HLA in healthy donors. The PCR had 60 Vbeta and 13 Jbeta primers. Only in-frame clones appear in the TCRdb table, and some are missing; sequencing was by immunoSEQ multiplex PCR. The sample carries 95,000 to 130,000 clones, roughly 70% recorded once. Sequencing was carried out using PBMCs. The receptor set was obtained from a woman younger than 35 in good health and CMV-seronegative.

The chain combines TRBV4-1 with TRBJ2-2, with 8 positions matching TRBD2. V was pared by 1 base and J by 3 bases, with 4 bases of the junction left unmatched. Per the germline V gene, CDR1 is MGHRA and CDR2 is YSYEKL. The CDR3 is 16 residues long. CDR3 protein: CASSQGRGGDTGELFF. The CDR3 DNA is TGCGCCAGCAGCCAAGGTCGGGGGGGCGACACCGGGGAGCTGTTTTTT.

The rearrangement links TRBV11-2 to TRBJ2-7, with unresolved D. The CDR3 is 15 residues long. Looked up from germline, CDR1 is SGHAT and CDR2 is FQNNGV. The ends were cut back, 5 bases at V and 3 bases at J, with 17 bases in the middle. The CDR3 region has the DNA TGTGCCAGCAGCCTAAGCCCCCACTTATTCTACGAGCAGTACTTC. Protein: CASSLSPHLFYEQYF.

This clone has just one count. The chain links TRBV4-2 to TRBJ1-1; 7 positions match TRBD1. Germline CDR1 and CDR2: LGHNA and YNFKEQ. CDR3 length: 15 amino acids. V trimming: 0 bases; J trimming: 3 bases; junction bases outside the gene matches: 4. CDR3 DNA sequence: TGTGCCAGCAGCCAAGAACAGGGGTCGGACACTGAAGCTTTCTTT. This sequence encodes CASSQEQGSDTEAFF.

The CDR3 protein is CAWGKLAGNYNEQFF. The CDR3 nucleotides are TGTGCCTGGGGGAAACTAGCGGGGAACTACAATGAGCAGTTCTTC. V usage is TRBV30 and J usage is TRBJ2-1; TRBD2 aligns across 10 bases. Germline V gene lookup returns CDR1 GTSNPN and CDR2 SVGIG (reference sequence). This CDR3 contains 15 residues. J lost 3 bases, V lost 5 bases, and 7 bases had no gene match.

Only a few counts were recorded for this clone. This rearrangement joins TRBV5-4 to TRBJ2-4; 7 bases fit TRBD1. Unmatched junction bases numbered 8, after V lost 4 bases and J lost 1 base. Germline-derived CDR1 and CDR2 are SGHNT and YYREEE (reference sequence). This CDR3 is 16 amino acids long. As DNA, the CDR3 is TGTGCCAGCAGCCATAGACAGGGTGAGGCCAAAAACATTCAGTACTTC. Residues: CASSHRQGEAKNIQYF.

This clone was detected a few times. As DNA, the CDR3 is TGTGCCAGCAGCGAGGGTCCGGGCCGACCTGAAGCTTTCTTT. Its protein is CASSEGPGRPEAFF. The rearrangement joins TRBV5-5 to TRBJ1-1; no definite D call. Deletions cut 4 bases from V and 6 bases from J, with 16 bases between. The CDR3 contains 14 residues. In germline, CDR1 is SGHKS, CDR2 YYEKEE (reference sequence).

The V and J genes are TRBV19 and TRBJ1-3; 7 bases match TRBD1. V lost 4 bases, J lost 0 bases, and 3 bases stayed unmatched. This CDR3 is built from 15 residues. The germline gives CDR1 LNHDA, CDR2 SQIVND (reference sequence). The CDR3 nucleotides are TGTGCCAGTAGTAGGGGGACAGCCTCTGGAAACACCATATATTTT. It specifies CASSRGTASGNTIYF.

J is TRBJ2-1 and V is TRBV7-9, with 8 bases aligning to TRBD1. Germline CDR1 is SEHNR and CDR2 is FQNEAQ (reference sequence). Trimming at V came to 5 bases and at J to 0 bases, leaving 6 bases not matched to a gene. This CDR3 region has 16 residues. CDR3 DNA sequence: TGTGCCAGCAGCGGGACAGGCGAGGGCTCCTACAATGAGCAGTTCTTC. It is translated as CASSGTGEGSYNEQFF.

The chain links TRBV15 to TRBJ2-7, with 8 bases fitting TRBD1. This CDR3 region has 14 residues. Germline-derived CDR1 and CDR2 are LNHNV and YYDKDF (reference sequence). V lost 1 base, J lost 4 bases, and 3 bases stayed unmatched. The CDR3 bases are TGTGCCACCAGCAGAGGGACAGGGAGGTACGAGCAGTACTTC. Translating it yields CATSRGTGRYEQYF.

The chain uses TRBV9 and TRBJ2-1; 8 bases fit TRBD2. The CDR3 sequence is 14 residues long. Per germline, CDR1 SGDLS and CDR2 YYNGEE. After removal of 4 bases from V and 7 bases from J, the junction contained 7 bases not matched to a gene. The chain's CDR3 is CASSSPGRGNEQFF. The CDR3 region has the DNA TGTGCCAGCAGCTCCCCCGGGAGGGGGAATGAGCAGTTCTTC.

This clone was seen once. The rearrangement uses TRBV7-8 and TRBJ1-1; no reliable D call. The CDR3 runs to 15 residues. The germline V gene encodes CDR1 SGHVS and CDR2 FQNEAQ. Trimming removed 1 base from V and 2 bases from J, with 11 bases in between. Written as DNA, the CDR3 is TGTGCCAGCAGCTTAGATGGCAATTTTAACACTGAAGCTTTCTTT. This encodes CASSLDGNFNTEAFF.

A single count supports this clone. V is TRBV5-6 and J is TRBJ1-2; the D is unclear. CDR1 SGHDT and CDR2 YYEEEE come from the germline V gene. The CDR3 is 15 residues long. The V and J ends lost 4 bases and 4 bases respectively, with 17 bases between them. The chain's CDR3 is CASSRPKRQIYGYTF. The CDR3 coding sequence is TGTGCCAGCAGCAGGCCCAAGCGGCAGATCTATGGCTACACCTTC. Drawing the rest from reference TRBV5-6 and TRBJ1-2, the complete variable domain is DAGVTQSPTHLIKTRGQQVTLRCSPKSGHDTVSWYQQALGQGPQFIFQYYEEEERQRGNFPDRFSGHQFPNYSSELNVNALLLGDSALYLCASSRPKRQIYGYTFGSGTRLTVV.

J is TRBJ2-7 and V is TRBV6-5, with TRBD1 matching 8 bases. Germline V gives CDR1 MNHEY, CDR2 SVGAGI. This CDR3 contains 15 residues. The J segment lost 7 bases and the V segment lost 2 bases, leaving 10 bases of the junction unmatched. In DNA, the CDR3 is TGTGCCAGCAGTTACGGGACAGGCGGAGGAGAGGAGCAGTACTTC. Encoded protein: CASSYGTGGGEEQYF.

CDR3 amino acids: CASTGQFYGYTF. Written as DNA, the CDR3 is TGTGCCAGCACTGGACAGTTCTATGGCTACACCTTC. The chain recombines TRBV6-6 with TRBJ1-2, with a possible D match to TRBD1 (6 bases). The CDR3 totals 12 residues. From germline, CDR1 is MNHNY and CDR2 SVGAGI (reference sequence). V was clipped by 7 bases and J by 4 bases, with 10 bases between them.

This chain connects TRBV6-5 to TRBJ1-2; no clear D. Trimming stripped 6 bases from V and 4 bases from J, with 15 bases between. This CDR3 has 14 amino acids. Germline-derived CDR1 and CDR2 are MNHEY and SVGAGI. CDR3 nucleotides: TGTGCCAGCAGCGAGGGAGCGTATTCCTATGGCTACACCTTC. Translation gives CASSEGAYSYGYTF.

The sample holds one count of this clone. This rearrangement joins TRBV19 to TRBJ1-1; 7 nucleotides match TRBD1. From germline, CDR1 is LNHDA and CDR2 SQIVND (reference sequence). The CDR3 covers 15 residues. The ends lost 1 base at V and 4 bases at J; junction bases unmatched: 6. The CDR3 DNA reads TGTGCCAGTAGTATAGTAGGGGGCAGGGGCACTGAAGCTTTCTTT. Its protein is CASSIVGGRGTEAFF.

This chain connects TRBV30 to TRBJ2-7; D might be TRBD1 (5 bases). Germline CDR1 and CDR2: GTSNPN and SVGIG (reference sequence). Deletions cut 0 bases from V and 6 bases from J, with 9 bases between. This CDR3 spans 12 amino acids. DNA of the CDR3: TGTGCCTGGAGTGTTTTAGGGGCCGAGCAGTACTTC. This sequence encodes CAWSVLGAEQYF.

Only one count was recorded for this clone. This chain links TRBV27 with TRBJ1-5; 7 bases line up with TRBD1. Per germline, CDR1 MNHEY and CDR2 SMNVEV (reference sequence). The CDR3 consists of 14 residues. Trimming cost V 5 bases and J 2 bases; bases outside gene matches: 3. The CDR3 DNA is TGTGCCAGCAGTCCCCAGGGGGGCAATCAGCCCCAGCATTTT. Translation: CASSPQGGNQPQHF.

This clone is a singleton in its sample. The genes are TRBV28 and TRBJ2-5; TRBD1 aligns across 7 bases. The CDR3 loop spans 15 amino acids. The ends lost 6 bases at V and 0 bases at J; junction bases unmatched: 7. Germline CDR1 reads MDHEN; CDR2 reads SYDVKM. CDR3 DNA: TGTGCCAGCAGCTTGATCGGACAGGACCAAGAGACCCAGTACTTC. It specifies CASSLIGQDQETQYF. Together with reference TRBV28 and TRBJ2-5, the CDR3 gives the full variable domain: DVKVTQSSRYLVKRTGEKVFLECVQDMDHENMFWYRQDPGLGLRLIYFSYDVKMKEKGDIPEGYSVSREKKERFSLILESASTNQTSMYLCASSLIGQDQETQYFGPGTRLLVL.

The chain couples TRBV5-4 to TRBJ2-5, with TRBD1 matching 8 bases. The CDR3 has 14 residues. V lost 5 bases and J lost 4; bases outside the gene matches: 7. The germline V gene has CDR1 SGHNT and CDR2 YYREEE (reference sequence). The CDR3 here is CASRSGDRSETQYF. The CDR3 DNA is TGTGCCAGCAGATCCGGGGACAGGTCAGAGACCCAGTACTTC.

The chain joins TRBV5-6 to TRBJ1-2; 7 positions match TRBD1. V was clipped by 4 bases and J by 6 bases; unmatched bases: 12. Germline CDR1 and CDR2: SGHDT and YYEEEE. This CDR3 has 15 residues. Here the CDR3 DNA reads TGTGCCAGCAGCCGCCGGGACAGATCGTTTAATGGCTACACCTTC. The encoded protein is CASSRRDRSFNGYTF.

This chain uses TRBV5-1 with TRBJ2-5; TRBD2 matches 7 bases. The CDR3 is made up of 13 amino acids. J gave up 5 bases and V 4 bases, and 5 bases lay outside the gene matches. CDR1 and CDR2 from the germline V gene are SGHRS and YFSETQ. The CDR3 DNA sequence: TGCGCCAGCAGCCCGACCGGGGGGGAGACCCAGTACTTC. Translated, it gives CASSPTGGETQYF.

V gene TRBV5-6 combines with J gene TRBJ2-2; 8 bases agree with TRBD2. CDR3 length: 15 amino acids. Germline loops: CDR1 SGHDT, CDR2 YYEEEE. J gave up 2 bases and V 4 bases, and 4 bases lay outside the gene matches. The CDR3 region is CASSRRGGNTGELFF. CDR3 bases: TGTGCCAGCAGCCGCCGGGGGGGCAACACCGGGGAGCTGTTTTTT.

This clone turned up a few times. The CDR3 nucleotides read TGTGCCAGCAGTGAAAACAGATGGAACACTGAAGCTTTCTTT. It encodes CASSENRWNTEAFF. The chain employs TRBV6-1 and TRBJ1-1; no firm D call. Germline CDR1 reads MNHNS; CDR2 reads SASEGT. This CDR3 region has 14 residues. V was cut by 2 bases and J by 1 base, with 8 bases left in between.

V gene TRBV5-4 combines with J gene TRBJ1-4; 9 bases are shared with TRBD1. The CDR3 consists of 16 residues. CDR1 and CDR2 (germline): SGHNT, YYREEE (reference sequence). V dropped 1 base and J dropped 8; count of bases not matched to a gene: 9. The CDR3, as DNA: TGTGCCAGCAGCTTGCCGGGACAGGGAGTAAACGAAAAACTGTTTTTT. Its translation: CASSLPGQGVNEKLFF. Variable domain in full (rest from reference TRBV5-4 and TRBJ1-4): ETGVTQSPTHLIKTRGQQVTLRCSSQSGHNTVSWYQQALGQGPQFIFQYYREEENGRGNFPPRFSGLQFPNYSSELNVNALELDDSALYLCASSLPGQGVNEKLFFGSGTQLSVL.